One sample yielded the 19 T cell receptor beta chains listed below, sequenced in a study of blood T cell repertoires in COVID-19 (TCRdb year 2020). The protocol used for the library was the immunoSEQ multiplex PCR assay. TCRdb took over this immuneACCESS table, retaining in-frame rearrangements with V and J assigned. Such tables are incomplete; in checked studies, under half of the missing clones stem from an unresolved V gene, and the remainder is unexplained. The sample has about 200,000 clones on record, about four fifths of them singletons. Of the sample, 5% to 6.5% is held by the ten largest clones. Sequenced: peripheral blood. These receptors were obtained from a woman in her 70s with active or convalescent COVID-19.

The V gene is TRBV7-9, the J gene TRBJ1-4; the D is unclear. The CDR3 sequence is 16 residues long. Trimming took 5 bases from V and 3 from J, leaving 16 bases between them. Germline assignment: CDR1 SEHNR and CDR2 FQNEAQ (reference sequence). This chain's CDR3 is CASSTRSEGPNEKLFF. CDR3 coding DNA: TGTGCCAGCAGCACCCGGTCAGAGGGCCCTAATGAAAAACTGTTTTTT.

The CDR3: CASRRGHLEQYF. In nucleotides, the CDR3 is TGTGCCAGCCGCAGGGGGCATCTCGAGCAGTACTTC. The chain joins TRBV28 to TRBJ2-7; 8 bases map to TRBD1. CDR3 length equals 12 residues. Germline CDR1 and CDR2: MDHEN and SYDVKM. Trimming at V came to 8 bases and at J to 6 bases, leaving 6 bases not matched to a gene.

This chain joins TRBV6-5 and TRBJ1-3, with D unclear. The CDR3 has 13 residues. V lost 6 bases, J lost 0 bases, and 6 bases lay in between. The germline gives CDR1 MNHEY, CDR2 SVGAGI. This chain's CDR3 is CASRDYSGNTIYF. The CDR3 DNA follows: TGTGCCAGCAGGGACTACTCTGGAAACACCATATATTTT.

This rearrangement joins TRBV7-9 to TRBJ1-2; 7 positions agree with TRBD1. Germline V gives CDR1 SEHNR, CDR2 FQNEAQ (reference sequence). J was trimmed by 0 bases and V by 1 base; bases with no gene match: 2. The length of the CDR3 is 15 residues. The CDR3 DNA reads TGTGCCAGCAGCTTAGGGCAGGGGGCTAACTATGGCTACACCTTC. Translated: CASSLGQGANYGYTF.

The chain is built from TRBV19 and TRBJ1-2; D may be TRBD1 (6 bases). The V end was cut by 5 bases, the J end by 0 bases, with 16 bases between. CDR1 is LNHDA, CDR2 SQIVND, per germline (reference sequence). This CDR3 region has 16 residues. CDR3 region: CASSRHQGRPNYGYTF. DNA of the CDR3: TGTGCCAGTAGTCGCCACCAGGGGAGACCTAACTATGGCTACACCTTC.

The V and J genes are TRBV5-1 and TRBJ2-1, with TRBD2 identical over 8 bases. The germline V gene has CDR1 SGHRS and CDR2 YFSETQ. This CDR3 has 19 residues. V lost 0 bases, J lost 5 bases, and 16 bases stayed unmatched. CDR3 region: CASSLVVAGGGSADNEQFF. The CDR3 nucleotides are TGCGCCAGCAGCTTGGTGGTCGCGGGAGGTGGCTCAGCGGACAATGAGCAGTTCTTC.

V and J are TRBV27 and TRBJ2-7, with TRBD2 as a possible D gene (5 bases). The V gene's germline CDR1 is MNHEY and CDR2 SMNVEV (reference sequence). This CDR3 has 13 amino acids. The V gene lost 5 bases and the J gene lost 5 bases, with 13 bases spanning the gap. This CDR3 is CASSPAARDEQYF. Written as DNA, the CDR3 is TGTGCCAGCAGTCCTGCCGCGCGGGACGAGCAGTACTTC.

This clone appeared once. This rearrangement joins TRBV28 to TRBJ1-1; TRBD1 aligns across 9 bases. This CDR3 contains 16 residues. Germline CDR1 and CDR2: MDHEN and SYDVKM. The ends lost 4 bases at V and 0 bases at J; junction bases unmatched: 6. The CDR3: CASSSGDRAVNTEAFF. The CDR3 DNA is TGTGCCAGCAGTTCAGGGGACAGGGCGGTGAACACTGAAGCTTTCTTT.

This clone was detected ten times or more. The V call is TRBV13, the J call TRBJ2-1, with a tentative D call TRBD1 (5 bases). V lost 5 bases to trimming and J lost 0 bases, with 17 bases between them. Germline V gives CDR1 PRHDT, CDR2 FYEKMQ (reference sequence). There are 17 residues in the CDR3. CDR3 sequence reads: CASSKGITINSYNEQFF. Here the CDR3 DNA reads TGTGCCAGCAGCAAGGGGATTACGATTAACTCCTACAATGAGCAGTTCTTC.

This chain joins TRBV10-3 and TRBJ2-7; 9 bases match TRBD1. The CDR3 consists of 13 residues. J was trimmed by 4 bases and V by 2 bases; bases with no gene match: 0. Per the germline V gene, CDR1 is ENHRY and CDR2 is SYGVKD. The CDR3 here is CAISEGTGYEQYF. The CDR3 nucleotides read TGTGCCATCAGTGAGGGGACAGGGTACGAGCAGTACTTC.

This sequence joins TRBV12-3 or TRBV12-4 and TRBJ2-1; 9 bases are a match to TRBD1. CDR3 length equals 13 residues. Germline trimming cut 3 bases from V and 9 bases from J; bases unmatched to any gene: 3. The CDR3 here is CASSFQTGGEQFF. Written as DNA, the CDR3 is TGTGCCAGCAGTTTCCAGACAGGGGGTGAGCAGTTCTTC.

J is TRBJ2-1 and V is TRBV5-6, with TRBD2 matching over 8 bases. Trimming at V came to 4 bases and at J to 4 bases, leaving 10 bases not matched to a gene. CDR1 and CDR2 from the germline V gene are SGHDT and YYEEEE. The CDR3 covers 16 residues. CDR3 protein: CASSPLGGGPYNEQFF. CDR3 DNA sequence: TGTGCCAGCAGCCCCCTCGGGGGGGGGCCGTACAATGAGCAGTTCTTC.

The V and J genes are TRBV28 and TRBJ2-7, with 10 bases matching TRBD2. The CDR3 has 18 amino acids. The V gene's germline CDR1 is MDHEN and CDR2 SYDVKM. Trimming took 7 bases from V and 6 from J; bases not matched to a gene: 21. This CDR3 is CASNTTGLAEPLPGEQYF. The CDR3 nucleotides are TGTGCCAGCAATACCACCGGACTAGCGGAACCCCTTCCGGGCGAGCAGTACTTC.

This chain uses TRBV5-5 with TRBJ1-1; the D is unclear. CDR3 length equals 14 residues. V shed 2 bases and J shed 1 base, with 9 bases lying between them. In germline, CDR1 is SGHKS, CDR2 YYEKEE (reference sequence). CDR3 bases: TGTGCCAGCAGCTTTCTATCCGCGAACACTGAAGCTTTCTTT. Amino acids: CASSFLSANTEAFF.

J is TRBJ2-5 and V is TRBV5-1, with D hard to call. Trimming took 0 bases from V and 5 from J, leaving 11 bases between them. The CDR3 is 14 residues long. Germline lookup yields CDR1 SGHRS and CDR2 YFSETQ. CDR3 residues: CASSLALGGETQYF. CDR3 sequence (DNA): TGCGCCAGCAGCTTGGCTCTAGGTGGGGAGACCCAGTACTTC.

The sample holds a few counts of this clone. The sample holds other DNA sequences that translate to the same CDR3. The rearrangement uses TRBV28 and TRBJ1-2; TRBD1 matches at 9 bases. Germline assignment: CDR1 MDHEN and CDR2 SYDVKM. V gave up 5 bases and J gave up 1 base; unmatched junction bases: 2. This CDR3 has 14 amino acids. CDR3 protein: CASSPGQGNYGYTF. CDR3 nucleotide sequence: TGTGCCAGCAGTCCGGGACAGGGTAACTATGGCTACACCTTC.

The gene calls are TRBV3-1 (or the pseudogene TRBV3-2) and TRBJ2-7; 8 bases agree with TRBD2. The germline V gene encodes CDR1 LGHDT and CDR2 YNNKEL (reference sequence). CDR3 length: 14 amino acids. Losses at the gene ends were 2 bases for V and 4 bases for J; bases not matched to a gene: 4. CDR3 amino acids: CASSQLAGGYEQYF. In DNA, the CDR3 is TGTGCCAGCAGCCAACTAGCGGGCGGTTACGAGCAGTACTTC.

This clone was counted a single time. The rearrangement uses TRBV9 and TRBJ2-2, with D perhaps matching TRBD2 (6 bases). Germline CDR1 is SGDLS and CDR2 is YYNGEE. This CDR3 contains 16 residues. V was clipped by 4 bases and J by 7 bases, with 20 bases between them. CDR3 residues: CASSPTSQTRIGELFF. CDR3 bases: TGTGCCAGCAGCCCTACCTCCCAGACTAGAATCGGGGAGCTGTTTTTT.

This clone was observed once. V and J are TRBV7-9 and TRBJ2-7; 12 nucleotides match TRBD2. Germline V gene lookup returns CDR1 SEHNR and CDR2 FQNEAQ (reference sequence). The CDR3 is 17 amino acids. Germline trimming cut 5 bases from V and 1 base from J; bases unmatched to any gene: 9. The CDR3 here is CASSTTSGSMFSYEQYF. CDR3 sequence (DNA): TGTGCCAGCAGCACGACTAGCGGGAGTATGTTTTCCTACGAGCAGTACTTC.